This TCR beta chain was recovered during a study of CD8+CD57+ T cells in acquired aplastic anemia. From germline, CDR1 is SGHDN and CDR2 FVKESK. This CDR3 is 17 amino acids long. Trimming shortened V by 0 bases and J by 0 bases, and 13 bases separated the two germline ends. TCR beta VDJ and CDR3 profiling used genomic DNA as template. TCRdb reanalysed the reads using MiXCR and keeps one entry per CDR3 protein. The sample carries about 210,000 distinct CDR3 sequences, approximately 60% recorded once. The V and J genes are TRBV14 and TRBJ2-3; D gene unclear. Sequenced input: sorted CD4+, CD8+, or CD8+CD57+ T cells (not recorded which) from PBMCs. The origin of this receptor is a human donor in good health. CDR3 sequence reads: CASSQDWAATSTDTQYF. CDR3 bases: TGTGCCAGCAGCCAAGATTGGGCAGCCACTAGCACAGATACGCAGTATTTT.